The TCR beta chain under discussion was sequenced for a study of radiotherapy plus CTLA-4 blockade in lung cancer. The overall study: Objective responses emerged in under 20% of patients, and around 30% attained disease control. Findings and limits, study-wide: Early shifts in blood T cell clones, with interferon-beta, reportedly predicted response best. Blood saw expansion of tumor-derived TCR clones after radiotherapy plus ipilimumab.

In the case of this clone: No antigen is known for it.

The repertoire was sequenced with immunoSEQ multiplex PCR; TCRdb's copy has only in-frame clones and lacks some. The sample contains approximately 40,000 clones, 70% to 80% of which appear only once. V was cut by 8 bases and J by 1 base, with 14 bases left in between. Germline CDR1 SNHLY, CDR2 FYNNEI. This CDR3 region has 14 residues. Lung cancer patients with chemo-refractory metastatic non-small-cell disease were given focal radiation plus CTLA-4 blockade with ipilimumab. The specimen was peripheral blood, collected from a patient treated with radiotherapy plus ipilimumab. The source of this sequence is a human donor with non-small cell lung cancer whose response to radiotherapy plus ipilimumab could not be evaluated. V and J are TRBV2 and TRBJ2-5, with D possibly being TRBD1 (7 bases). The CDR3 DNA follows: TGTGCCAGCGGGGGGTGGACAGGCCAAGAGACCCAGTACTTC. Translated, it gives CASGGWTGQETQYF. Variable domain in full (rest from reference TRBV2 and TRBJ2-5): EPEVTQTPSHQVTQMGQEVILRCVPISNHLYFYWYRQILGQKVEFLVSFYNNEISEKSEIFDDQFSVERPDGSNFTLKIRSTKLEDSAMYFCASGGWTGQETQYFGPGTRLLVL.